This TCR beta chain was observed in a study of regulatory T cells in long-lasting Graves disease. On the study more broadly: Positivity for TSH receptor antibodies plus over 5 years of antithyroid drugs meant persistent Graves' disease.

Trimming removed 0 bases at V and 9 bases at J, with 18 bases between. Germline V gives CDR1 MGHRA, CDR2 YSYEKL. The CDR3 has 16 amino acids. Specified time point: persistent/refractory GD, antithyroid drugs over 5 years with positive TRAb. TCR sequences were obtained from RNA taken from PBMCs. The study's findings and limits: Under persistent disease, TRBV28, TRBJ1-2 and TRBJ2-5 were used preferentially.

The TCR beta library used iRepertoire HTBI primers with Arm-PCR amplification of CDR3. Original analysis: The samples yielded some 62 TRBV and around 15 TRBJ segments. TCRdb re-analysed the multiplex PCR reads in MiXCR, keeping a single row per CDR3 protein. The V and J calls shown here were made by TCRdb, not taken from the authors' results. This table holds around 460,000 distinct CDR3 sequences, 20% to 25% found once. This clonotype occurred a few times. Antigen: not known. V is TRBV4-1 and J is TRBJ1-5; the D gene is possibly TRBD1 (5 bases). Sequenced material: peripheral blood mononuclear cells (PBMCs), taken when the disease was refractory, from a patient treated with antithyroid drugs. This receptor was identified in a female donor with Graves disease. DNA for the CDR3: TGCGCCAGCAGCCAAGAGGATGCTCTCAAGGGACGGCCCCAGCATTTT. It codes for CASSQEDALKGRPQHF.